Below, one T cell receptor (beta chain) is given with its context. An end of the junction differs from the germline gene, which may be a read error. The CDR3 extends over 12 amino acids. Germline CDR1 and CDR2: MNHEY and SMNVEV (reference sequence). A sample-barcoded 5' primer and a J-beta primer mix were used in a second PCR of roughly 7 to 11 cycles. TCRdb reprocessed the 5' RACE reads via MiXCR and lists one record per CDR3 protein. This table has roughly 800,000 distinct CDR3 sequences, around 25% appearing once. This sample was taken from a study of blood T cells in healthy people across ages. The same specimen was also included in a second study, on T cells of mothers and their children.

Sample: blood. The chain is built from TRBV27 and TRBJ2-5; the match to TRBD2 covers 14 bases. The TCR was taken from a boy between 10 and 17 years old in good health. The CDR3 reads CATLGLAGGFFF. The DNA of the CDR3 is TGTGCCACTCTAGGACTAGCGGGAGGTTTTTTCTTC.